This T cell receptor beta chain was sequenced for a study of Graves' ophthalmopathy and Graves' hyperthyroidism. General study findings and limits: Classification of ophthalmopathy versus stable hyperthyroidism by a 13-signature model yielded about 88% sensitivity and 75% to 84% specificity.

RNA transcripts were the source from which TCR beta CDR3 regions were amplified. First-round RT-PCR with HTBI primers preceded a second-round multiplex PCR. TCRdb passed the multiplex PCR reads through MiXCR, listing each CDR3 protein once. The sample includes about 410,000 distinct CDR3 sequences, around 20% of them seen just once. There are many counts of this clonotype. The target antigen is unknown. Among the exclusions were patients with other autoimmune diseases, uncontrolled infections, pregnancy or lactation. The source of the PBMCs was over 8.5 ml of fresh peripheral blood. Germline CDR1 is MNHNS and CDR2 is SASEGT. V shed 1 base and J shed 2 bases, with 8 bases lying between them. The CDR3 extends over 14 amino acids.

This sequence originates from a woman younger than 30 with Graves' ophthalmopathy. The rearrangement uses TRBV6-1 and TRBJ2-5; no clear D. Specimen: peripheral blood. In DNA, the CDR3 is TGTGCCAGCAGTGAAGGTTACGTGCAAGAGACCCAGTACTTC. Amino acids: CASSEGYVQETQYF.